This entry concerns a single T cell receptor (beta chain). This sample was taken from a study of blood T cell repertoires in COVID-19. Across the whole study: Acute and convalescent COVID-19 specimens originated in the United States, Italy and Spain. Nucleic acid was either cDNA or gDNA, and it came from T cells, B-cell-depleted T cells, or PBMCs.

Deletions cut 1 base from V and 5 bases from J, with 11 bases between. CDR1 is GTSNPN and CDR2 is SVGIG in the germline V gene (reference sequence). The CDR3 has 14 residues. Original methodology: Nucleated cell number was recorded as an estimate derived from reference gene primer amplification. The protocol was immunoSEQ multiplex PCR, while the TCRdb copy is restricted to in-frame clones and leaves out a portion. The V and J calls and clone size were taken over from that table, and D and trimming were inferred from the DNA. The sample has just over 50,000 clones; approximately 90% are singletons. V gene TRBV30 combines with J gene TRBJ1-4; unclear D gene. The sample was peripheral blood. This sequence was found in a man in his 70s with acute or convalescent COVID-19. DNA of the CDR3: TGTGCCTGGAGTGCTGACTTTAGGAATGAAAAACTGTTTTTT. Translating gives CAWSADFRNEKLFF.